Below, one TCR beta chain is given with its context. The entry originates in a study of radiation and T cells in renal cell carcinoma. This CDR3 comprises 17 residues. Deletions cut 0 bases from V and 1 base from J, with 14 bases between. The germline V gene has CDR1 SGHTA and CDR2 FQGTGA. Time point meaning: blood 4 weeks post-SBRT, at nephrectomy. The treatment here: 15 Gy SBRT to primary tumor, nephrectomy 4 weeks later. Sequencing used immunoSEQ multiplex PCR; TCRdb keeps in-frame clones, though not all of them. The profile shows approximately 86,000 clones, around four fifths of them singletons. The chain has TRBV7-3 and TRBJ2-3; the D call may be TRBD1 or TRBD2 (6 bases each). This specimen was blood, taken from a patient whose treatment included radiotherapy and nephrectomy. The sequence came from a man aged 45-60 years with renal cell carcinoma. The CDR3 coding sequence is TGTGCCAGCAGCTTAACTGGTACCGGGGGCGGCACAGATACGCAGTATTTT. This codes for CASSLTGTGGGTDTQYF.